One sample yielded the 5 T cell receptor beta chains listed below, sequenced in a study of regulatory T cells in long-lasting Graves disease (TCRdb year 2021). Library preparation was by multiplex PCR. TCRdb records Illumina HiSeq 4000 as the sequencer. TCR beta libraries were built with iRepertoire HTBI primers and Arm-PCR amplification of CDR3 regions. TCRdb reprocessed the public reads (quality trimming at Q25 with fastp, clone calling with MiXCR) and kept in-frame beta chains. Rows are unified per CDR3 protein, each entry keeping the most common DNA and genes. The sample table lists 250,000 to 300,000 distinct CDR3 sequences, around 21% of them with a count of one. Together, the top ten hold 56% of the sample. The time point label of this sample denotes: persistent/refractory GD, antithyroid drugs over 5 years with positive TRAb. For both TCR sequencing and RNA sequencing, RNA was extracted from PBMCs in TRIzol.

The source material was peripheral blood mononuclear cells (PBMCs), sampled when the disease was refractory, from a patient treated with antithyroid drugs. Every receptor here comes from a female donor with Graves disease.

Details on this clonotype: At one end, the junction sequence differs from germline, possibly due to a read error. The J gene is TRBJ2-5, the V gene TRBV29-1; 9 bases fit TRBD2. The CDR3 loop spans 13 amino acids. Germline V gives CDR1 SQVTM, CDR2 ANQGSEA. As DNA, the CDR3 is TGCAGCGTGGCGGGAGGGAAACAAGAGGCCCAGTACTTC. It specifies CSVAGGKQEAQYF. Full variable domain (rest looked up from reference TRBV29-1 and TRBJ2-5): SAVISQKPSRDICQRGTSLTIQCQVDSQVTMMFWYRQQPGQSLTLIATANQGSEATYESGFVIDKFPISRPNLTFSTLTVSNMSPEDSSIYLCSVAGGKQEAQYFGPGTRLLVL.

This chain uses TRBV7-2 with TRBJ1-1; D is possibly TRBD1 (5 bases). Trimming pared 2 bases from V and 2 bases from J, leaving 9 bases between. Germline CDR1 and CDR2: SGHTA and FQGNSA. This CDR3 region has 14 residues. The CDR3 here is CASSLMTANTEAFF. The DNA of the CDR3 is TGTGCCAGCAGCTTAATGACAGCTAACACTGAAGCTTTCTTT.

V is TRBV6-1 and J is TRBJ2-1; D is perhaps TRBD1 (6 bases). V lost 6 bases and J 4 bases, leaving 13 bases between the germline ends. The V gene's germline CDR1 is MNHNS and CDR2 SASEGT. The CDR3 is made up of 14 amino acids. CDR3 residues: CASRKVQGYNEQFF. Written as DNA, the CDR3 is TGTGCCAGCAGAAAGGTTCAGGGGTACAATGAGCAGTTCTTC.

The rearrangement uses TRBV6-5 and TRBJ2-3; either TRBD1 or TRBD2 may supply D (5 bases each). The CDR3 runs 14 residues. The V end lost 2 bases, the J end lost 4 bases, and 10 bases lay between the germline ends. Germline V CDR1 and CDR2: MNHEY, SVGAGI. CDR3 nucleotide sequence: TGTGCCAGCAGTTACGGGGGAGTCCCAGATACGCAGTATTTT. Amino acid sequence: CASSYGGVPDTQYF.

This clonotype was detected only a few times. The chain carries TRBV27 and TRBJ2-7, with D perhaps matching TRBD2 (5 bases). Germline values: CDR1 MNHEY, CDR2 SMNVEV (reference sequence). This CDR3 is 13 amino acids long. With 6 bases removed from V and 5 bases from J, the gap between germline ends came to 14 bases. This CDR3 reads CASSRGRGNEQYF. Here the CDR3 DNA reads TGTGCCAGCAGCCGCGGACGAGGGAACGAGCAGTACTTC.